The sequence of this T cell receptor (beta chain) was determined in a study of cytomegalovirus exposure and HLA in healthy donors. For this clone: As yet, its antigen is unknown.

TCRdb keeps only in-frame clones here, not all; method: immunoSEQ multiplex PCR. The table has about 110,000 clones, about 85% seen once; the top ten hold more than 2.5%. The V end was cut by 5 bases, the J end by 8 bases, with 21 bases between. This CDR3 region has 15 residues. From germline, CDR1 is MGHRA and CDR2 YSYEKL. The study's findings and limits: Across donors, most TCRs were seen rarely, yet some public ones were widespread.

The sample consisted of PBMCs. The J gene is TRBJ1-2, the V gene TRBV4-1, with D maybe TRBD1 (6 bases). The TCR originated in a woman aged 18-35 years in good health and CMV-seronegative. The CDR3 spells CASSSPGHTSIGYTF. CDR3 coding DNA: TGCGCCAGCAGCTCTCCGGGACACACCTCTATAGGCTACACCTTC.